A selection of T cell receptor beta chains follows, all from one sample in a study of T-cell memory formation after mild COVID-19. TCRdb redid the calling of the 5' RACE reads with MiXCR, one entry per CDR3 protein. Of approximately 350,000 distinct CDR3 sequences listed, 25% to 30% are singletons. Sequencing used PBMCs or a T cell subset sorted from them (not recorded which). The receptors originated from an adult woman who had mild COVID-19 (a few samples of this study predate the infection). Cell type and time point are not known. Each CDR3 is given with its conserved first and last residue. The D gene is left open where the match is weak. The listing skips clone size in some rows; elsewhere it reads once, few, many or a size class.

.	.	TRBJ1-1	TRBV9	CASSVTGMNTEAFF	TGTGCCAGCAGCGTAACAGGGATGAACACTGAAGCTTTCTTT
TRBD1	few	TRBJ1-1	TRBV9	CASSVGDRMNTEAFF	TGTGCCAGCAGCGTAGGGGACAGGATGAACACTGAAGCTTTCTTT
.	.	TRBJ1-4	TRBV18	CASSPSMTNEKLFF	TGTGCCAGCTCACCCAGTATGACTAATGAAAAACTGTTTTTT
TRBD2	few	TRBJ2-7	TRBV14	CASSQRWEGLNEQYF	TGTGCCAGCAGCCAGCGGTGGGAGGGCCTCAACGAGCAGTACTTC
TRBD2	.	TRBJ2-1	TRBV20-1	CSATGLAGVNEQFF	TGCAGTGCTACGGGACTAGCCGGGGTCAATGAGCAGTTCTTC
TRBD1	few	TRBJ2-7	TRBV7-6	CASSFGEAGGTNEQYF	TGTGCCAGCAGCTTCGGGGAGGCAGGGGGCACGAACGAGCAGTACTTC
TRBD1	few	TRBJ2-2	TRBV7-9	CASSSPGQGNTGELFF	TGTGCCAGCAGCTCGCCGGGACAGGGGAACACCGGGGAGCTGTTTTTT
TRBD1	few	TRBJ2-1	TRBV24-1	CATSDFRGQGVGNEQFF	TGTGCCACCAGTGATTTCCGGGGACAGGGGGTAGGCAATGAGCAGTTCTTC
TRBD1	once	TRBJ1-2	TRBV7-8	CASSLDPGQGNYGYTF	TGTGCCAGCAGCTTAGATCCGGGACAGGGGAACTATGGCTACACCTTC
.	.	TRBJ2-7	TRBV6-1	CASSEGSFSYEQYF	TGTGCCAGCAGTGAAGGTTCGTTCTCCTACGAGCAGTACTTC
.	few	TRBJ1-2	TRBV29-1	CSVAGANYGYTF	TGCAGCGTTGCTGGGGCTAACTATGGCTACACCTTC
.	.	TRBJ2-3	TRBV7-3	CASSLMSTDTQYF	TGTGCCAGCAGCCTCATGAGCACAGATACGCAGTATTTT
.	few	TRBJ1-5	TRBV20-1	CSANALNQPQHF	TGCAGTGCAAACGCCTTAAACCAGCCCCAGCATTTT
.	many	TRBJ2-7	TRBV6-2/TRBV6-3	CASSWDERSSYEQYF	TGTGCCAGCAGTTGGGACGAAAGGAGCTCCTACGAGCAGTACTTC
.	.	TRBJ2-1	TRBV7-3	CASSPMGAWYNEQFF	TGTGCCAGCAGCCCTATGGGGGCTTGGTACAATGAGCAGTTCTTC
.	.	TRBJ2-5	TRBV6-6	CASTQRAYQETQYF	TGTGCCAGCACCCAGCGAGCGTACCAAGAGACCCAGTACTTC
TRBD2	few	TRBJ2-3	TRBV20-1	CSASVSGGSGADTQYF	TGCAGTGCTAGTGTGTCCGGCGGGAGTGGTGCAGATACGCAGTATTTT
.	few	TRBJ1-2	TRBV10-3	CAISADILGGYTF	TGTGCCATCAGTGCGGACATTTTGGGTGGCTACACCTTC
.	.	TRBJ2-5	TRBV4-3	CASSQDRSMLQETQYF	TGCGCCAGCAGCCAAGACAGGTCGATGCTCCAAGAGACCCAGTACTTC
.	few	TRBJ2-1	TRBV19	CASRDLTGGEQFF	TGTGCCAGTAGAGATTTAACCGGCGGTGAGCAGTTCTTC
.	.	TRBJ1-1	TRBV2	CASSAFPRSLNTEAFF	TGTGCCAGCAGTGCCTTCCCACGGTCTTTGAACACTGAAGCTTTCTTT
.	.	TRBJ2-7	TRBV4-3	CASSQTLGFYEQYF	TGCGCCAGCAGCCAGACGTTAGGGTTCTACGAGCAGTACTTC
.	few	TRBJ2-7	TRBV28	CASRSRKTSYEQYF	TGTGCCAGCAGGTCGAGGAAGACCTCCTACGAGCAGTACTTC
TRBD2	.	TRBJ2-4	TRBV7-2	CASSLSSGGNIQYF	TGTGCCAGCAGCTTAAGTTCGGGAGGGAACATTCAGTACTTC
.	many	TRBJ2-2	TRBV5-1	CASSLFGTGELFF	TGCGCCAGCAGCTTGTTCGGGACCGGGGAGCTGTTTTTT
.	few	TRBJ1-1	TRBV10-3	CAISLAGTVNTEAFF	TGTGCCATCAGTCTGGCCGGGACGGTGAACACTGAAGCTTTCTTT
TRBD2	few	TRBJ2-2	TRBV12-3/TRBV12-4	CASSLTSQNTGELFF	TGTGCCAGCAGTTTGACTAGCCAGAACACCGGGGAGCTGTTTTTT
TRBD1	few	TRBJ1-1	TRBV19	CASSSAGQGNTEAFF	TGTGCCAGTAGCTCAGCGGGACAGGGGAACACTGAAGCTTTCTTT
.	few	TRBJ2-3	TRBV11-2	CASSKSRSADTQYF	TGTGCCAGCAGTAAAAGTCGTAGCGCAGATACGCAGTATTTT
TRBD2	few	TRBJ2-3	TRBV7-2	CASRLGGGRTDTQYF	TGTGCCAGCAGATTGGGCGGGGGGCGAACAGATACGCAGTATTTT
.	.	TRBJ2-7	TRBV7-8	CASSNGERFSANEQYF	TGTGCCAGCAGCAACGGCGAGAGGTTTAGCGCGAACGAGCAGTACTTC
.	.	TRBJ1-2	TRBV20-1	CSASPGTLRGYGYTF	TGCAGTGCTTCCCCCGGGACCCTCAGGGGCTATGGCTACACCTTC
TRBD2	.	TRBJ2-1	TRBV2	CASTSVPGGRANEQFF	TGTGCCAGCACTTCAGTCCCCGGCGGGAGGGCCAATGAGCAGTTCTTC
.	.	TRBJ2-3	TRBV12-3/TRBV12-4	CASSFGNPADTQYF	TGTGCCAGCAGTTTCGGTAACCCTGCAGATACGCAGTATTTT
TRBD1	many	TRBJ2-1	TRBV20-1	CSARRRQGAIGEQFF	TGCAGTGCCAGAAGGAGACAGGGGGCGATTGGTGAGCAGTTCTTC
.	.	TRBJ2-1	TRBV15	CATSRASDNEQFF	TGTGCCACCAGCAGAGCCTCCGACAATGAGCAGTTCTTC
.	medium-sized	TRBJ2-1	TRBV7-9	CASSHPSAFYNEQFF	TGTGCCAGCAGCCACCCGTCAGCTTTTTACAATGAGCAGTTCTTC
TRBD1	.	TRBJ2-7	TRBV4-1	CASSQGQGAVYEQYF	TGCGCCAGCAGCCAAGGACAGGGGGCTGTCTACGAGCAGTACTTC
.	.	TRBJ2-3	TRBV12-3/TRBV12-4	CASSLKPTGSDTQYF	TGTGCCAGCAGTCTAAAACCTACAGGTTCCGATACGCAGTATTTT
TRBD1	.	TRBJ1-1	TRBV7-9	CASSPPSGQSNTEAFF	TGTGCCAGCAGCCCCCCATCGGGACAGTCAAACACTGAAGCTTTCTTT
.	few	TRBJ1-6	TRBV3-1	CASSQSGTRGSPLHF	TGTGCCAGCAGCCAGTCCGGGACCCGGGGATCACCCCTCCACTTT
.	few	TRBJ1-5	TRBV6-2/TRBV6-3	CASSQRGLGNQPQHF	TGTGCCAGCAGCCAACGGGGGCTCGGCAATCAGCCCCAGCATTTT
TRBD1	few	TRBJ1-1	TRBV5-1	CASSVQGYTEAFF	TGCGCCAGCAGCGTACAGGGGTACACTGAAGCTTTCTTT
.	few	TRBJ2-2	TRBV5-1	CASSLGHRDTGELFF	TGCGCCAGCAGCTTGGGCCACAGGGACACCGGGGAGCTGTTTTTT
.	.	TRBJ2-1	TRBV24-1	CATSDLQVGYNEQFF	TGTGCCACCAGTGATTTGCAAGTTGGGTACAATGAGCAGTTCTTC
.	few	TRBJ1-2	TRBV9	CASSVAGYGYTF	TGTGCCAGCAGCGTAGCAGGGTATGGCTACACCTTC
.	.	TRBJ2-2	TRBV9	CASSVEGVGELFF	TGTGCCAGCAGCGTAGAGGGGGTCGGGGAGCTGTTTTTT
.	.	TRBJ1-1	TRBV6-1	CASREQGRTEAFF	TGTGCCAGCAGGGAACAGGGAAGGACTGAAGCTTTCTTT
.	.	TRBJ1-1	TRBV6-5	CASRTSGAMNTEAFF	TGTGCCAGCAGAACTTCGGGGGCCATGAACACTGAAGCTTTCTTT
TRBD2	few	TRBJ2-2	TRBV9	CASSTQGLAAGELFF	TGTGCCAGCAGCACCCAGGGACTAGCGGCCGGGGAGCTGTTTTTT
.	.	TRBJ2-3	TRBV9	CASSVLDGGPRTDTQYF	TGTGCCAGCAGCGTACTCGACGGGGGACCCCGTACAGATACGCAGTATTTT
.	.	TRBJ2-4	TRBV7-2	CASSPTGSWAKNIQYF	TGTGCCAGCAGCCCCACGGGTAGCTGGGCCAAAAACATTCAGTACTTC
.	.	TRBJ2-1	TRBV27	CASRGDYNEQFF	TGTGCCAGCAGGGGAGATTACAATGAGCAGTTCTTC